This TCR beta chain was captured in a study of blood T cell repertoires in COVID-19. Background on the study: COVID-19 samples collected from the United States, Italy and Spain covered acute and convalescent phases. T cells, B-cell-depleted T cells, or PBMCs provided the cDNA or gDNA that served as material.

In this sample, this clone turned up a few times. Authors' analysis steps: By means of reference gene primer amplification, nucleated cell counts were estimated. Produced via immunoSEQ multiplex PCR; TCRdb's table is partial and in-frame only. V and J calls and clone size follow that table, whereas D and trimming were derived from the DNA. The sample has nearly 55,000 clones, over 80% seen once; the top ten hold under 7.5%. CDR3 length: 12 residues. V lost 7 bases and J 10 bases, leaving 14 bases between the germline ends. Germline V gene sequence: CDR1 SNHLY, CDR2 FYNNEI. This chain uses TRBV2 with TRBJ2-4; D is perhaps TRBD2 (6 bases). The specimen sequenced was peripheral blood. This receptor was identified in a woman aged 55 to 70 with active or convalescent COVID-19. The CDR3 nucleotides are TGTGCCAGCAACGTGCGGGGTAATATTCAGTACTTC. This gives the protein CASNVRGNIQYF.